The 18 T cell receptor beta chains reported below all come from one sample, sequenced in a study of blood T cell repertoires in COVID-19. Clones were sequenced by immunoSEQ multiplex PCR, and TCRdb holds only the in-frame ones, with some missing. Of 270,000 or so clones detected, roughly 84% appear once; the ten largest clones hold roughly 3.1%. Sequencing was done on a sample of peripheral blood. The receptors here all came from a woman aged 18-29 years with acute or convalescent COVID-19.

This chain connects TRBV25-1 to TRBJ1-6; TRBD1 matches at 7 bases. This CDR3 contains 14 residues. Germline CDR1 and CDR2: MGHDK and SYGVNS. Trimming at V came to 5 bases and at J to 10 bases, leaving 8 bases not matched to a gene. DNA of the CDR3: TGTGCCAGCAGTCTCGACAGGGATTACTCACCCCTCCACTTT. Its translation: CASSLDRDYSPLHF.

A remark on this clone: One junction end disagrees with the germline gene, perhaps due to a read error. The genes are TRBV4-2 and TRBJ1-4; 7 positions agree with TRBD1. In germline, CDR1 is LGHNA, CDR2 YNFKEQ. The CDR3 runs 13 residues. CDR3 nucleotide sequence: TGTGCCAGCAGCCAGTCAAACAGGGACAGTTTCCTTTTT. Its translation: CASSQSNRDSFLF.

V gene TRBV15 combines with J gene TRBJ1-2, with TRBD1 matching over 8 bases. This CDR3 spans 14 amino acids. J lost 8 bases, V lost 2 bases, and 7 bases had no gene match. CDR1 and CDR2 from the germline V gene are LNHNV and YYDKDF (reference sequence). The chain's CDR3 is CATSRIQTGEGYTF. The CDR3 region has the DNA TGTGCCACCAGCAGAATACAGACAGGGGAAGGCTACACCTTC.

The J gene is TRBJ1-4, the V gene TRBV11-2, with D possibly matching TRBD1 (6 bases). Germline V gene sequence: CDR1 SGHAT, CDR2 FQNNGV. Trimming shortened V by 5 bases and J by 4 bases, and 14 bases separated the two germline ends. The CDR3 runs to 15 residues. CDR3 residues: CASSTNRVHNEKLFF. DNA for the CDR3: TGTGCCAGCAGCACCAACAGGGTTCATAATGAAAAACTGTTTTTT.

This clone was seen once. J is TRBJ2-3 and V is TRBV9; the D is unclear. CDR1 is SGDLS, CDR2 YYNGEE, per germline. CDR3 size: 13 residues. V lost 1 base, J lost 4 bases, and 7 bases lay in between. The DNA of the CDR3 is TGTGCCAGCAGCGTAAGCCCCGCAGATACGCAGTATTTT. Translated, it gives CASSVSPADTQYF.

This clone was seen only once. This chain uses TRBV7-2 with TRBJ1-5; D gene unclear. Germline CDR1 is SGHTA and CDR2 is FQGNSA. Between the trimmed V and J ends, which lost 2 bases and 0 bases, there was a span of 8 bases. The CDR3 length is 15 residues. The CDR3 is CASSLIADSNQPQHF. Written as DNA, the CDR3 is TGTGCCAGCAGCTTAATTGCGGATAGCAATCAGCCCCAGCATTTT. The full variable domain, with the rest looked up from reference TRBV7-2 and TRBJ1-5, is GAGVSQSPSNKVTEKGKDVELRCDPISGHTALYWYRQSLGQGLEFLIYFQGNSAPDKSGLPSDRFSAERTGGSVSTLTIQRTQQEDSAVYLCASSLIADSNQPQHFGDGTRLSIL.

The CDR3 loop reads CASSLPGYEQYF. Written as DNA, the CDR3 is TGCGCCAGCAGCTTGCCGGGGTACGAGCAGTACTTC. This chain connects TRBV5-1 to TRBJ2-7; a weak D match, TRBD2 (5 bases). CDR3 length: 12 residues. V gave up 1 base and J gave up 4 bases, with 6 bases separating them. CDR1 is SGHRS, CDR2 YFSETQ, per germline.

This chain connects TRBV19 to TRBJ2-7; 15 bases match TRBD2. The V gene end was trimmed by 3 bases and the J gene end by 4 bases; junction bases not matched to a gene: 13. The CDR3 has 19 residues. The V gene's germline CDR1 is LNHDA and CDR2 SQIVND (reference sequence). CDR3 sequence: CASSMWTSGRASSMYEQYF. The CDR3 nucleotides are TGTGCCAGTAGTATGTGGACTAGCGGGAGGGCCTCAAGTATGTACGAGCAGTACTTC.

The chain has TRBV24-1 and TRBJ2-1, with 9 bases that match TRBD1. CDR1 is KGHDR, CDR2 SFDVKD, per germline. V shed 8 bases and J 8 bases; nucleotides not matched to a gene: 9. The CDR3 has 14 amino acids. CDR3 region: CATMARTGVYEQFF. The CDR3 nucleotides are TGTGCCACCATGGCTAGGACAGGGGTTTATGAGCAGTTCTTC.

This chain connects TRBV7-9 to TRBJ2-2; D might be TRBD2 (6 bases). With 1 base removed from V and 3 bases from J, the gap between germline ends came to 21 bases. This CDR3 is built from 19 residues. Germline assignment: CDR1 SEHNR and CDR2 FQNEAQ (reference sequence). CDR3 amino acids: CASSLGLAPYSGDTGELFF. DNA of the CDR3: TGTGCCAGCAGCTTAGGTCTAGCGCCTTATTCCGGGGACACCGGGGAGCTGTTTTTT.

The chain links TRBV2 to TRBJ1-6; D not resolved. This CDR3 comprises 12 residues. Between the trimmed V and J ends, which lost 6 bases and 8 bases, there was a span of 8 bases. Germline V gene lookup returns CDR1 SNHLY and CDR2 FYNNEI. The CDR3 region is CASSTEDSPLHF. The CDR3 DNA reads TGTGCCAGCAGCACGGAGGATTCACCCCTCCACTTT. Using reference TRBV2 and TRBJ1-6 for the parts outside the CDR3, the full variable domain is EPEVTQTPSHQVTQMGQEVILRCVPISNHLYFYWYRQILGQKVEFLVSFYNNEISEKSEIFDDQFSVERPDGSNFTLKIRSTKLEDSAMYFCASSTEDSPLHFGNGTRLTVT.

This clone was detected only once. The chain combines TRBV30 with TRBJ2-5; D perhaps matches TRBD2 (6 bases). The CDR3 spans 15 residues. Deletions cut 5 bases from V and 2 bases from J, with 18 bases between. Germline V gene sequence: CDR1 GTSNPN, CDR2 SVGIG (reference sequence). CDR3 amino acids: CAWAPSVRTQETQYF. In DNA form, the CDR3 reads TGTGCCTGGGCCCCTAGCGTAAGAACGCAAGAGACCCAGTACTTC.

The J gene is TRBJ1-6, the V gene TRBV27, with 8 bases aligning to TRBD1. This CDR3 is built from 15 residues. V lost 5 bases, J lost 8 bases, and 8 bases stayed unmatched. The germline gives CDR1 MNHEY, CDR2 SMNVEV (reference sequence). The CDR3 sequence is CASSLDRANDSPLHF. The CDR3 DNA is TGTGCCAGCAGTCTGGACAGGGCGAATGATTCACCCCTCCACTTT.

The V gene is TRBV2, the J gene TRBJ2-3; 11 bases are a match to TRBD2. J gave up 3 bases and V 6 bases, and 5 bases lay outside the gene matches. Germline loops: CDR1 SNHLY, CDR2 FYNNEI. This CDR3 contains 15 residues. The CDR3 nucleotides are TGTGCCAGCAGCATCCTAGCGGGAGGTACAGATACGCAGTATTTT. This gives the protein CASSILAGGTDTQYF.

The V gene is TRBV7-9, the J gene TRBJ2-5; TRBD1 matches at 10 bases. J gave up 4 bases and V 4 bases, and 3 bases lay outside the gene matches. From germline, CDR1 is SEHNR and CDR2 FQNEAQ (reference sequence). CDR3 length: 14 residues. DNA of the CDR3: TGTGCCAGCAGCTCAGGACAGGGGGTAGAGACCCAGTACTTC. Its protein product is CASSSGQGVETQYF.

The V call is TRBV27, the J call TRBJ2-6; 11 bases match TRBD2. Trimming removed 3 bases from V and 0 bases from J; junction bases left unmatched: 16. Germline V gives CDR1 MNHEY, CDR2 SMNVEV (reference sequence). The CDR3 loop spans 22 amino acids. The CDR3: CASSLRVPLAGGPLSGANVLTF. In nucleotides, the CDR3 is TGTGCCAGCAGTTTGAGGGTACCGCTAGCGGGAGGACCACTCTCTGGGGCCAACGTCCTGACTTTC.

This clone was observed a handful of times. CDR3 nucleotides: TGCGCCAGCAGCCAAGATCGACTAGCGGGATTGAATACGCAGTATTTT. It translates to CASSQDRLAGLNTQYF. The rearrangement uses TRBV4-1 and TRBJ2-3; TRBD2 agrees at 11 bases. Germline assignment: CDR1 MGHRA and CDR2 YSYEKL. The CDR3 has 16 residues. J lost 7 bases, V lost 0 bases, and 6 bases had no gene match.

CDR3 protein: CASGGQLNTGELFF. The CDR3, as DNA: TGCGCCAGCGGGGGCCAGCTGAACACCGGGGAGCTGTTTTTT. The chain uses TRBV5-1 and TRBJ2-2, with D tentatively TRBD1 (6 bases). This CDR3 has 14 amino acids. Deletions cut 7 bases from V and 1 base from J, with 11 bases between. The germline V gene encodes CDR1 SGHRS and CDR2 YFSETQ.